The clone carrying this T cell receptor beta chain was observed a handful of times. This specimen comes from a study of T-cell reconstitution after alpha-beta-depleted transplantation in children. TCRbeta library preparation incorporated unique molecular identifiers. TCRdb reanalysed the PCR reads using MiXCR and keeps one entry per CDR3 protein. The sample records hundreds of thousands of distinct CDR3 sequences, around 17% being singletons. V lost 0 bases, J lost 8 bases, and 8 bases lay in between. In germline, CDR1 is SGHDT, CDR2 YYEEEE. The CDR3 covers 12 residues. The chain combines TRBV5-6 with TRBJ1-2; no reliable D call. This receptor was obtained from a human donor who donated a stem cell graft to a child with acute lymphoblastic leukemia. The specimen comprised PBMCs from the stem cell graft donor, sampled from the stem cell graft. DNA of the CDR3: TGTGCCAGCAGCTTGGGAGTAATCGGCTACACCTTC. Its protein is CASSLGVIGYTF.